Listed below are T cell receptor beta chains from one sample, sequenced in a study of T-cell reconstitution after alpha-beta-depleted transplantation in children. TCRdb processed the PCR reads anew with MiXCR; each CDR3 protein has one entry. Here the sample spans more than 250,000 distinct CDR3 sequences, approximately 9.8% being singletons. This sample comprised PBMCs from the stem cell graft donor, obtained from the stem cell graft. These receptors all come from a human donor who donated a stem cell graft to a child with SCID. Both conserved end residues are part of each CDR3. The D gene is left open where the match is weak. The size field is filled for only some rows; it gives once, few, many or a size class.

clone_size	v_call	j_call	d_call	cdr3_nt	cdr3_aa
NA	TRBV19	TRBJ2-4	NA	TGTGCCAGTAGTATGGGGCTGGCCCAGAACATTCAGTACTTC	CASSMGLAQNIQYF
NA	TRBV19	TRBJ1-5	NA	TGTGCCAGTAGTATAATGGGTTTCGAAAATCAGCCCCAGCATTTT	CASSIMGFENQPQHF
NA	TRBV12-5	TRBJ1-1	NA	TGTGCTAGTGCTAAGGTGGTATTCGACACTGAAGCTTTCTTT	CASAKVVFDTEAFF
few	TRBV5-1	TRBJ2-1	NA	TGCGCCAGCAGCTTCGTCGAGCCTGATGAGCAGTTCTTC	CASSFVEPDEQFF
NA	TRBV11-2	TRBJ2-7	NA	TGTGCCAGCAGCTTGGGGACAAACGAGCAGTACTTC	CASSLGTNEQYF
few	TRBV29-1	TRBJ2-3	TRBD2	TGCAGCGGCGGGGGGGGTGGGGGCACAGATACGCAGTATTTT	CSGGGGGGTDTQYF
few	TRBV20-1	TRBJ2-5	NA	TGCAGTGCTAGACCCGAGAAAGAGACCCAGTACTTC	CSARPEKETQYF
NA	TRBV5-1	TRBJ2-7	NA	TGCGCCAGCAGCTTGCCCCACCGGGACAATTACGAGCAGTACTTC	CASSLPHRDNYEQYF
few	TRBV11-2	TRBJ2-7	NA	TGTGCCAGCAGCTTAGGAAGGACCGAAAAAAGGGAGCAGTACTTC	CASSLGRTEKREQYF
few	TRBV12-3/TRBV12-4	TRBJ1-2	NA	TGTGCCAGCAGTTTCGGGGCAGGTTATGGCTACACCTTC	CASSFGAGYGYTF
NA	TRBV5-1	TRBJ2-7	TRBD1	TGCGCCAGCAGCCAGGGACAGGGGGCAAGGGAGCAGTACTTC	CASSQGQGAREQYF
NA	TRBV2	TRBJ2-5	NA	TGTGCCAGCACCTGGAAAGAGACCCAGTACTTC	CASTWKETQYF
few	TRBV15	TRBJ2-5	NA	TGTGCCACCAGCAGAGATGTCGGTATCCAAGAGACCCAGTACTTC	CATSRDVGIQETQYF
many	TRBV5-1	TRBJ1-4	TRBD1	TGCGCCAGCGCTCCCGGAGACAGGGGGAATGAAAAACTGTTTTTT	CASAPGDRGNEKLFF
NA	TRBV25-1	TRBJ1-2	NA	TGTGCCAGCAGTGGGGTTAACTATGGCTACACCTTC	CASSGVNYGYTF
few	TRBV7-7	TRBJ1-5	NA	TGTGCCAGCAGTCGGGGTCTCGATCAGCCCCAGCATTTT	CASSRGLDQPQHF
NA	TRBV6-4	TRBJ2-1	NA	TGTGCCAGCAGTGAGGTGGGGGGTGGCGATGATCAGTTCTTC	CASSEVGGGDDQFF
NA	TRBV5-1	TRBJ1-1	NA	TGCGCCAGCAGCGCCGACGTGGGGACTGAAGCTTTCTTT	CASSADVGTEAFF
few	TRBV12-3/TRBV12-4	TRBJ2-1	NA	TGTGCCAGCAGTTTAATTAGTTTGGCACTTGGGGAGCAGTTCTTC	CASSLISLALGEQFF
many	TRBV27	TRBJ2-4	TRBD1	TGTGCCAGCAGTGACAGGGGACGGTTTGATAGGAACATTCAGTACTTC	CASSDRGRFDRNIQYF
many	TRBV10-1	TRBJ2-3	NA	TGCGCCAGCAGTGCCACGGGGGGCCCAGATACGCAGTATTTT	CASSATGGPDTQYF
few	TRBV5-1	TRBJ2-1	NA	TGCGCCAGCAGCTTAGGAGCTATGGGGCGCGACAATGAGCAGTTCTTC	CASSLGAMGRDNEQFF
NA	TRBV2	TRBJ2-5	NA	TGTGCCAGCTCCAGGGTGGACGGGGAAGAGACCCAGTACTTC	CASSRVDGEETQYF
NA	TRBV20-1	TRBJ1-1	NA	TGCAGTGCTAGAAATCCCCGGGGGAGGGACACTGAAGCTTTCTTT	CSARNPRGRDTEAFF
many	TRBV5-1	TRBJ2-2	NA	TGCGCCAGCAGCGGACTGGACACCGGGGAGCTGTTTTTT	CASSGLDTGELFF
few	TRBV3-1	TRBJ2-3	TRBD2	TGTGCCAGCAGCCTGCTTAGCGGGGGAACAGATACGCAGTATTTT	CASSLLSGGTDTQYF
many	TRBV20-1	TRBJ1-1	NA	TGCAGCGCCCAGGTAGGGAGCACTGAAGCTTTCTTT	CSAQVGSTEAFF
NA	TRBV29-1	TRBJ2-7	NA	TGCAGCGTTGTTATCCGTGGCAGCAACTACGAGCAGTACTTC	CSVVIRGSNYEQYF
NA	TRBV18	TRBJ1-1	TRBD1	TGTGCCAGCTCACCAACAGGGGTTAGCACTGAAGCTTTCTTT	CASSPTGVSTEAFF
NA	TRBV11-3	TRBJ1-1	NA	TGTGCCAGCAGCTTAGATTCCAGGAGTGAAGCTTTCTTT	CASSLDSRSEAFF
few	TRBV6-5	TRBJ1-3	NA	TGTGCCAGCAGTTCCCCGGGGATGGGAAACACCATATATTTT	CASSSPGMGNTIYF
NA	TRBV5-1	TRBJ2-1	NA	TGCGCCAGCAGCTATGGTGGAGGGGGGAATGAGCAGTTCTTC	CASSYGGGGNEQFF
NA	TRBV19	TRBJ1-1	NA	TGTGCCAGTAGTATAGTTGGCAGCGAGATGATGAACACTGAAGCTTTCTTT	CASSIVGSEMMNTEAFF
few	TRBV5-1	TRBJ2-2	NA	TGCGCCAGCACCAAACCCACCGGGGAGCTGTTTTTT	CASTKPTGELFF
NA	TRBV7-9	TRBJ2-1	TRBD1	TGTGCCAGCAGACCCAAAGTCGGGGACAGGGGGCGGAATGAGCAGTTCTTC	CASRPKVGDRGRNEQFF
few	TRBV24-1	TRBJ2-1	NA	TGTGCCACCAGTGATATAGACAATGAGCAGTTCTTC	CATSDIDNEQFF
NA	TRBV12-3/TRBV12-4	TRBJ2-2	NA	TGTGCCAGCAGTCCGCCCCAGTGGTCCCGCACCGGGGAGCTGTTTTTT	CASSPPQWSRTGELFF
few	TRBV12-3/TRBV12-4	TRBJ2-5	TRBD1	TGTGCCAGCAGTCCGACTGCCGGGACAGGGAAAGAGACCCAGTACTTC	CASSPTAGTGKETQYF
NA	TRBV7-3	TRBJ1-6	NA	TGTGCCAGCAGCTTAGGCCAGTCCTATAATTCACCCCTCCACTTT	CASSLGQSYNSPLHF
NA	TRBV6-1	TRBJ2-7	NA	TGTGCCAGCAGTGAGTTTTCGTACGAGCAGTACTTC	CASSEFSYEQYF
many	TRBV6-5	TRBJ2-7	NA	TGTGCCAGCAGTAACCGACGGCTAAGCTCCTACGAGCAGTACTTC	CASSNRRLSSYEQYF
few	TRBV18	TRBJ2-1	TRBD1	TGTGCCAGCTCAGACAGGGTCGGTGTAATCTACAATGAGCAGTTCTTC	CASSDRVGVIYNEQFF
few	TRBV7-6	TRBJ2-1	TRBD1	TGTGCCAGCAGCCTAGGGGGCAGCTTCGTTGAGCAGTTCTTC	CASSLGGSFVEQFF
NA	TRBV20-1	TRBJ1-2	NA	TGCAGTGCTAGAGGGGCGAACTATGGCTACACCTTC	CSARGANYGYTF
many	TRBV10-3	TRBJ2-5	NA	TGTGCCATCAGTGACCCAGTAGCCAGGGGCCGGATCCAAGAGACCCAGTACTTC	CAISDPVARGRIQETQYF
NA	TRBV12-3/TRBV12-4	TRBJ1-6	NA	TGTGCCAGCAGTGGTCCCGGTCGGAATAATTCACCCCTCCACTTT	CASSGPGRNNSPLHF
few	TRBV24-1	TRBJ2-1	TRBD1	TGTGCCACCAGTGACCGGGGACAGGGCCTAGGCAATGAGCAGTTCTTC	CATSDRGQGLGNEQFF
NA	TRBV7-3	TRBJ2-1	TRBD1	TGTGCCAGCAGCCTACAGGGGGCGCGTGAGCAGTTCTTC	CASSLQGAREQFF
NA	TRBV12-3/TRBV12-4	TRBJ2-3	NA	TGTGCCAGCAAAAACGCCCCGGATACGCAGTATTTT	CASKNAPDTQYF
NA	TRBV6-1	TRBJ2-7	NA	TGTGCCAGCCGAGGTTATGAGAGCTCCTACGAGCAGTACTTC	CASRGYESSYEQYF
many	TRBV6-1	TRBJ2-2	NA	TGTGCCAGCAGCCCCGGGACATCGAACACCGGGGAGCTGTTTTTT	CASSPGTSNTGELFF
many	TRBV4-1	TRBJ2-5	NA	TGCGCCAGCAGCCGCTTTGTGGGCCCTGAGACCCAGTACTTC	CASSRFVGPETQYF
few	TRBV11-2	TRBJ2-7	TRBD1	TGTGCCAGCAGCCCCCGGGACAGGGTCTACGAGCAGTACTTC	CASSPRDRVYEQYF
many	TRBV20-1	TRBJ2-2	TRBD1	TGCAGTATGACAGGGAATGCCGGGGAGCTGTTTTTT	CSMTGNAGELFF